The present T cell receptor (beta chain) was sequenced within a study of cytomegalovirus exposure and HLA in healthy donors. The J segment lost 0 bases and the V segment lost 7 bases, leaving 11 bases of the junction unmatched. Looked up from germline, CDR1 is SQVTM and CDR2 is ANQGSEA. This CDR3 comprises 15 residues. The table came from immunoSEQ multiplex PCR; TCRdb's copy has only in-frame clones and leaves some out. Of 150,000 to 200,000 clones in the sample, about four fifths were seen once. The sample was PBMCs. The receptor's source is a man between 25 and 39 years old in good health and CMV-seropositive. The rearrangement joins TRBV29-1 to TRBJ1-1; TRBD1 matches at 7 bases. The DNA of the CDR3 is TGCAGCGGGGGTGGAAGACAGGGTCTGAACACTGAAGCTTTCTTT. Translated, it gives CSGGGRQGLNTEAFF. The complete variable domain, with remaining parts taken from reference TRBV29-1 and TRBJ1-1, reads SAVISQKPSRDICQRGTSLTIQCQVDSQVTMMFWYRQQPGQSLTLIATANQGSEATYESGFVIDKFPISRPNLTFSTLTVSNMSPEDSSIYLCSGGGRQGLNTEAFFGQGTRLTVV.